Listed here are 17 T cell receptor beta chains from one sample, sequenced in a study of blood T cell repertoires in COVID-19. The data were produced by immunoSEQ multiplex PCR, yet TCRdb's version contains in-frame clones alone and is incomplete. The table has 60,000 to 80,000 clones, around 80% seen once; the top ten hold around 13%. Sequenced sample: peripheral blood. These receptors were taken from a man aged 50 to 60 with COVID-19, enrolled during active disease.

This clone was counted a single time. The chain is built from TRBV10-1 and TRBJ2-3; a weak D match, TRBD1 (6 bases). The ends were cut back, 3 bases at V and 4 bases at J, with 8 bases in the middle. This CDR3 contains 13 residues. Germline V CDR1 and CDR2: WNHNN, SYGVQD (reference sequence). The CDR3 region is CASSEGGPDTQYF. CDR3 nucleotide sequence: TGCGCCAGCAGTGAAGGGGGTCCAGATACGCAGTATTTT.

This chain connects TRBV11-2 to TRBJ1-1; the match to TRBD1 covers 8 bases. Germline V gene lookup returns CDR1 SGHAT and CDR2 FQNNGV. CDR3 length equals 14 residues. The V segment lost 5 bases and the J segment 9 bases; nucleotides outside the gene matches: 11. CDR3 in DNA: TGTGCCAGCAGCACCAATTCCAGGGGGCTCCAAGCTTTCTTT. It is translated as CASSTNSRGLQAFF.

The chain carries TRBV11-3 and TRBJ2-2; 11 nucleotides line up with TRBD2. The V and J ends lost 1 base and 3 bases, in that order; junction bases with no gene match: 1. CDR1 is SGHNT, CDR2 YENEEA, per germline. This CDR3 spans 16 amino acids. Here the CDR3 DNA reads TGTGCCAGCAGCTTAGTACTAGCGGGGGACACCGGGGAGCTGTTTTTT. This sequence encodes CASSLVLAGDTGELFF. The whole variable domain, filled in from reference TRBV11-3 and TRBJ2-2, reads EAGVVQSPRYKIIEKKQPVAFWCNPISGHNTLYWYLQNLGQGPELLIRYENEEAVDDSQLPKDRFSAERLKGVDSTLKIQPAELGDSAVYLCASSLVLAGDTGELFFGEGSRLTVL.

This clone was counted only a few times. The chain employs TRBV10-3 and TRBJ1-5; D possibly corresponds to TRBD1 (6 bases). V dropped 7 bases and J dropped 2 bases, with 12 bases sitting between them. CDR3 size: 14 residues. Germline-derived CDR1 and CDR2 are ENHRY and SYGVKD. CDR3 in amino acids: CAITPRQGNQPQHF. The CDR3 coding sequence is TGTGCCATCACCCCCCGACAGGGCAATCAGCCCCAGCATTTT.

The genes are TRBV5-6 and TRBJ2-7, with a tentative D call TRBD2 (5 bases). This CDR3 region has 13 residues. The germline V gene encodes CDR1 SGHDT and CDR2 YYEEEE. The V end lost 10 bases, the J end lost 3 bases, and 17 bases lay between the germline ends. The CDR3 is CASPGSPLYEQYF. In nucleotides, the CDR3 is TGTGCCTCGCCGGGGTCCCCCCTCTACGAGCAGTACTTC.

This chain joins TRBV5-4 and TRBJ2-1; 13 bases map to TRBD2. Germline V lookup: CDR1 SGHNT, CDR2 YYREEE (reference sequence). CDR3 length: 17 residues. The V segment lost 4 bases and the J segment 3 bases; nucleotides outside the gene matches: 7. The CDR3 nucleotides read TGTGCCAGCAGCCTAGGACTAGCGGGGGTAAGCTACAATGAGCAGTTCTTC. This sequence encodes CASSLGLAGVSYNEQFF.

Remarks on this clone: At one end, the junction sequence differs from germline, possibly due to a read error. This chain joins TRBV7-7 and TRBJ2-3, with 7 bases identical to TRBD2. Germline loops: CDR1 SSHAT, CDR2 FNYEAQ (reference sequence). The CDR3 consists of 14 residues. CDR3 protein: CASSLLGGADTQYF. The CDR3 DNA sequence: TGTGCTAGCAGCTTACTGGGAGGGGCAGATACGCAGTATTTT.

The rearrangement links TRBV28 to TRBJ2-2; D might be TRBD1 (5 bases). The germline V gene encodes CDR1 MDHEN and CDR2 SYDVKM. This CDR3 is 12 amino acids long. V lost 7 bases, J lost 5 bases, and 8 bases lay in between. The CDR3 DNA follows: TGTGCCAGCAAGGGGATTACCGGGGAGCTGTTTTTT. Encoded protein: CASKGITGELFF.

The V and J genes are TRBV5-5 and TRBJ2-7; 11 nucleotides line up with TRBD1. The CDR3 length is 16 residues. Germline CDR1 and CDR2: SGHKS and YYEKEE (reference sequence). The V and J ends lost 2 bases and 5 bases, in that order; junction bases with no gene match: 9. The CDR3 spells CASSFRPGTGGNEQYF. The CDR3 DNA reads TGTGCCAGCAGCTTTCGACCCGGGACAGGGGGAAACGAGCAGTACTTC.

This chain links TRBV6-5 with TRBJ2-5; D is perhaps TRBD2 (6 bases). The germline V gene has CDR1 MNHEY and CDR2 SVGAGI. V was trimmed by 7 bases and J by 5 bases, leaving 14 bases between them. The CDR3 runs to 13 residues. In DNA, the CDR3 is TGTGCCAGCATCGACGGGGGTGGCGAGACCCAGTACTTC. It yields the protein CASIDGGGETQYF.

The CDR3 is CASSISGRGNEKLFF. The CDR3 bases are TGTGCCAGCAGCATTTCCGGCCGGGGTAATGAAAAACTGTTTTTT. The rearrangement joins TRBV7-9 to TRBJ1-4; D ambiguous. The CDR3 extends over 15 amino acids. The germline V and J ends were trimmed by 5 bases and 4 bases, with 14 bases remaining between them. Germline loops: CDR1 SEHNR, CDR2 FQNEAQ (reference sequence).

This rearrangement joins TRBV9 to TRBJ1-3, with D possibly TRBD1 on 5 matching bases. Deletions cut 3 bases from V and 4 bases from J, with 14 bases between. This CDR3 contains 15 residues. The germline V gene has CDR1 SGDLS and CDR2 YYNGEE. CDR3 residues: CASSAAGGSGNTIYF. CDR3 bases: TGTGCCAGCAGCGCGGCCGGGGGATCCGGAAACACCATATATTTT.

The rearrangement joins TRBV27 to TRBJ2-3; 12 nucleotides line up with TRBD2. The CDR3 has 14 amino acids. Germline V gene sequence: CDR1 MNHEY, CDR2 SMNVEV (reference sequence). J gave up 5 bases and V 8 bases, and 5 bases lay outside the gene matches. CDR3 in DNA: TGTGCCAGCCATGGGGGACTAGCGGGAGATACGCAGTATTTT. Protein product: CASHGGLAGDTQYF.

This rearrangement joins TRBV7-2 to TRBJ2-7, with 10 bases that match TRBD1. Germline CDR1 and CDR2: SGHTA and FQGNSA. The CDR3 runs 16 residues. V was clipped by 3 bases and J by 5 bases; unmatched bases: 10. The CDR3 loop is CASSFDRGLISDEQYF. Here the CDR3 DNA reads TGTGCCAGCAGCTTCGACAGGGGGCTCATATCTGACGAGCAGTACTTC.

The DNA for the CDR3 is TGTGCCAGCAGTTTTCCAGGGGGGAACACTGAAGCTTTCTTT. Residues: CASSFPGGNTEAFF. This chain links TRBV28 with TRBJ1-1; 7 bases line up with TRBD1. CDR3 length equals 14 residues. V lost 3 bases to trimming and J lost 1 base; unmatched junction nucleotides: 2. Germline V gene lookup returns CDR1 MDHEN and CDR2 SYDVKM. Combining the CDR3 with reference TRBV28 and TRBJ1-1 gives the whole variable domain DVKVTQSSRYLVKRTGEKVFLECVQDMDHENMFWYRQDPGLGLRLIYFSYDVKMKEKGDIPEGYSVSREKKERFSLILESASTNQTSMYLCASSFPGGNTEAFFGQGTRLTVV.

Note on this clone: Within the sample, other DNA sequences also encode this same CDR3. The V gene is TRBV5-1, the J gene TRBJ1-2; D ambiguous. The germline CDR1 and CDR2 sequences are SGHRS and YFSETQ. CDR3 length equals 14 residues. Trimming pared 2 bases from V and 0 bases from J, leaving 8 bases between. The CDR3 reads CASSLGQANYGYTF. The CDR3 bases are TGCGCCAGCAGCTTAGGCCAGGCTAACTATGGCTACACCTTC.

Written as DNA, the CDR3 is TGTGCCAGTAGTCCAGGGAGGGGGGCGAGTTATAGTCAGCCCCAGCATTTT. Its translation: CASSPGRGASYSQPQHF. V is TRBV19 and J is TRBJ1-5; D might be TRBD1 (6 bases). V lost 5 bases to trimming and J lost 6 bases, with 23 bases between them. The CDR3 consists of 17 residues. CDR1 and CDR2 from the germline V gene are LNHDA and SQIVND (reference sequence).